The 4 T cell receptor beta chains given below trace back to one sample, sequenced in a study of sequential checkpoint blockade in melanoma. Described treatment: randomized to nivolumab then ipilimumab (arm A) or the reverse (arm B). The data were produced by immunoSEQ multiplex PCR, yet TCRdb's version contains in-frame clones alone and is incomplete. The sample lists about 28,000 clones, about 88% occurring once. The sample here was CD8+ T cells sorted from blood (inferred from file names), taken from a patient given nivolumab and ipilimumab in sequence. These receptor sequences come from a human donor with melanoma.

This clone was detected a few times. The CDR3 is CASRAGTGNEQFF. DNA of the CDR3: TGTGCCAGCAGGGCCGGGACAGGCAATGAGCAGTTCTTC. The rearrangement joins TRBV6-1 to TRBJ2-1, with 8 bases that match TRBD1. CDR3 length equals 13 residues. Trimming at V came to 6 bases and at J to 6 bases, leaving 4 bases not matched to a gene. CDR1 and CDR2 (germline): MNHNS, SASEGT.

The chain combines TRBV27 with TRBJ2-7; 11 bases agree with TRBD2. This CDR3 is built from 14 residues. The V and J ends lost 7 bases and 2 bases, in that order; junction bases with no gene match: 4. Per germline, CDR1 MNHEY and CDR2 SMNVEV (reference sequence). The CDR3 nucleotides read TGTGCCAGCAAGGGTAGCGGGGGGGCCTACGAGCAGTACGTC. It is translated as CASKGSGGAYEQYV.

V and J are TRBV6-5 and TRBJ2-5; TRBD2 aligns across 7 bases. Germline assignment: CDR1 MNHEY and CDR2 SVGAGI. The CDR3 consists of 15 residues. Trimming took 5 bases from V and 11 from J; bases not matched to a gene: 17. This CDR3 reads CASSPPGGGGWEQYF. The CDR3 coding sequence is TGTGCCAGCAGTCCCCCGGGAGGTGGTGGGTGGGAGCAGTACTTC.

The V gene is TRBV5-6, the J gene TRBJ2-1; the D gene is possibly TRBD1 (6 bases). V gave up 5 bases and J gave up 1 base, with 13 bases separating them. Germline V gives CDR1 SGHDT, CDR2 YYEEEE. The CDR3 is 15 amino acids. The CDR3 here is CASRSWTASYNEQFF. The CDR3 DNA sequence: TGTGCCAGCAGGTCCTGGACAGCATCCTACAATGAGCAGTTCTTC.